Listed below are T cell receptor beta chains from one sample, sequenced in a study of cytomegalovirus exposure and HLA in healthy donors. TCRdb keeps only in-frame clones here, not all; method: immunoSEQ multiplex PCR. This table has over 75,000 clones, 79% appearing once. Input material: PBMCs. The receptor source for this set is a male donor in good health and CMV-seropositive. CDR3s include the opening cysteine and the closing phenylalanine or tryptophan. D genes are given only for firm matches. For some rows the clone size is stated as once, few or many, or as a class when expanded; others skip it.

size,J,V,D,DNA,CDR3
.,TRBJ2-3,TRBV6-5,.,TGTGCCAGCAGTTACTCGGCTGGGCTCCCTCGTACGCAGTATTTT,CASSYSAGLPRTQYF
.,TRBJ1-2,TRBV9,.,TGTGCCAGTGACCGCACAGGGTACTATGGCTACACCTTC,CASDRTGYYGYTF
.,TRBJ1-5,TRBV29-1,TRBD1,TGCAGCGTTCGGACAGGGTCGGGCAATCAGCCCCAGCATTTT,CSVRTGSGNQPQHF
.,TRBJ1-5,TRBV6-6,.,TGTGCCAGCAGTCGCAGGGGAGGCAATCAGCCCCAGCATTTT,CASSRRGGNQPQHF
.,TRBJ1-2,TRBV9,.,TGTGCCAGCAGCGTGGGCAGGAACTATGGCTACACCTTC,CASSVGRNYGYTF
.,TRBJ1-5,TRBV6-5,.,TGTGCCAGCAGAGAGGACAGTCGACAGCCCCAGCATTTT,CASREDSRQPQHF
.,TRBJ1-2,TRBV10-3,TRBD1,TGTGCCATCAGCTCTCAGGGGGCGGCTGGCTACACCTTC,CAISSQGAAGYTF
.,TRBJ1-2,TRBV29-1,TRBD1,TGCAGCGTTGAAGACGGGGACAGTGGTGGCTGCACCTTC,CSVEDGDSGGCTF
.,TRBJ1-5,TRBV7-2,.,TGTGCCAGCAGCTTACGGGGAGGAAATCAGCCCCAGCATTTT,CASSLRGGNQPQHF
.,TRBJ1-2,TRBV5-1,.,TGCGCCAGCAGCTTAGACAGGCTTGGCTACACCTTC,CASSLDRLGYTF
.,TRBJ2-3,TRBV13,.,TGTGCCAGCACGCGGGGGCGAAGCACAGATACGCAGTATTTT,CASTRGRSTDTQYF
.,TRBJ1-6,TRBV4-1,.,TGCGCCAGCAGCCAAGAAGGCCAGGGCTATTCACCCCTCCACTTT,CASSQEGQGYSPLHF
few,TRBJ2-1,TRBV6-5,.,TGTGCCAGCAGTTACTCGAGGGTCGGGCATGAGCAGTTCTTC,CASSYSRVGHEQFF
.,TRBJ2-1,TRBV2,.,TGTGCCAGCAGTGTACGGGCCTACAATGAGCAGTTCTTC,CASSVRAYNEQFF
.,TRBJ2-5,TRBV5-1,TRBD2,TGCGCCAGCGGACCGGGACTAGCTCACCCGGGTACCGAGACCCAGTACTTC,CASGPGLAHPGTETQYF
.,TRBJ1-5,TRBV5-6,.,TGTGCCAGCAGCTTGGGCGGCAGTTATAGCAATCAGCCCCAGCATTTT,CASSLGGSYSNQPQHF
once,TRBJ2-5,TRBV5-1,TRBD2,TGCGCCAGCAGCTTCGGGGGGCAAGAGACCCAGTACTTC,CASSFGGQETQYF
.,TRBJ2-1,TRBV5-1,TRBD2,TGCGCCAGCAGCGCCCAAGCGGGGGTGTCAAATGAGCAGTTCTTC,CASSAQAGVSNEQFF
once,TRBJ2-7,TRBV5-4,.,TGTGCCAGCAGCCCGAGGGCCGGGAAGAACAACGAGCAGTACTTC,CASSPRAGKNNEQYF
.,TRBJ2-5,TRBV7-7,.,TGTGCTAGCAGCCCCGCCCGAGGGGAGACCCAGTACTTC,CASSPARGETQYF
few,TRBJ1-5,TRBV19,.,TGTGCCAGCCGCGCGGGAGGGAGTTTAGGCAATCAGCCCCAGCATTTT,CASRAGGSLGNQPQHF
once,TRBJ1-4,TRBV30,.,TGTGCCTGGAGTGTACAACGTAATGAAAAACTGTTTTTT,CAWSVQRNEKLFF
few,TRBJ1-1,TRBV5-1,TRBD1,TGCGCCAGCAGCTTGGATACGACAGGGGGAAGCACTGAAGCTTTCTTT,CASSLDTTGGSTEAFF
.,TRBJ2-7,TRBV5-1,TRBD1,TGCGCCAGCAGCTTTTTTCCACCAGGACAGGGGAATTACGAGCAGTACTTC,CASSFFPPGQGNYEQYF
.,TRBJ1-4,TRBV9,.,TGTGCCAGCAGCGTAGGACGGGCAACTAATGAAAAACTGTTTTTT,CASSVGRATNEKLFF
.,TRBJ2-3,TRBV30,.,TGTGCCTGGAGTCCTAGGACTCATAGGACCGGCGCAGATACGCAGTATTTT,CAWSPRTHRTGADTQYF
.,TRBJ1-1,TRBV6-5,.,TGTGCCAGCAGTTACCCGGAGAGTCCTGAAGCTTTCTTT,CASSYPESPEAFF
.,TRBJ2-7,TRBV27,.,TGTGCCAGCAGTCCGGACACGGCCGGCTACGAGCAGTACTTC,CASSPDTAGYEQYF
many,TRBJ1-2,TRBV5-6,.,TGTGCCAGCAGCTTAGGCGGGGCGCGATATGGCTACACCTTC,CASSLGGARYGYTF
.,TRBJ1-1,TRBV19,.,TGTGCCAGTAGTATACCTATCACTGAAGCTTTCTTT,CASSIPITEAFF
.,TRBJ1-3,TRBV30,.,TGTGCCTGGAGTCCCCCCCCCACTAGTGAGGCTGGAAACACCATATATTTT,CAWSPPPTSEAGNTIYF
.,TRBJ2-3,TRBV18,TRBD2,TGTGCCAGCTCACCGTCCGGGGGGGCCACAGATACGCAGTATTTT,CASSPSGGATDTQYF
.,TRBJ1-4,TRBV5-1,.,TGCGCCAGCAGCTTGGAAGTGGCAGGGGTTGCAACTAATGAAAAACTGTTTTTT,CASSLEVAGVATNEKLFF
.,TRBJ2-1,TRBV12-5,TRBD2,TGTGCTAGTGTAACTAGCGGGGGGGCGTATGAGCAGTTCTTC,CASVTSGGAYEQFF
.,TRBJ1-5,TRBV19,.,TGTGCCAGTAGGCTACAGGGATATCAGCCCCAGCATTTT,CASRLQGYQPQHF
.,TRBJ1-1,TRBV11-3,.,TGTGCCAGCAGTCGGGACAAGAACACTGAAGCTTTCTTT,CASSRDKNTEAFF
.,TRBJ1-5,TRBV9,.,TGTGCCAGCAGCCGAGGACAGTATAGCAATCAGCCCCAGCATTTT,CASSRGQYSNQPQHF
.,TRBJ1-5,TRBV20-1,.,TGCAGTGCTGATGCGGGGGGAGCCCAGCATTTT,CSADAGGAQHF